This TCR beta chain came from a study of OX40 agonist ivuxolimab in advanced cancers. Study conclusions and caveats: Mean expanded clone counts were higher in CD8+ than CD4+ T cells. At 0.1 to 3.0 mg/kg, CD4+ and CD8+ blood T cells expanded clonally by week 6.

This table comes from immunoSEQ multiplex PCR, and its TCRdb copy is limited to in-frame clones, with some not included. The data show approximately 66,000 clones, around 85% seen once. Comments on this clone: Its antigen is undetermined.

This TCR was sampled from an adult with an advanced solid tumor such as melanoma, head and neck, liver or kidney cancer. The sequences come from CD4+ or CD8+ T cells sorted from blood, collected in a trial of the OX40 agonist ivuxolimab.

The CDR3: CASNGDRVYEQYF. The CDR3 region has the DNA TGTGCCAGCAATGGGGACAGGGTCTACGAGCAGTACTTC. This chain connects TRBV28 to TRBJ2-7; 9 bases agree with TRBD1. The germline V gene has CDR1 MDHEN and CDR2 SYDVKM. This CDR3 is built from 13 residues. V lost 7 bases, J lost 3 bases, and 4 bases stayed unmatched.